The 18 T cell receptor beta chains below all came from one sample that was sequenced in a study of cytomegalovirus exposure and HLA in healthy donors. This PCR relied on a set of 60 Vbeta primers and 13 Jbeta primers. Some clones are missing from TCRdb's copy, which holds only in-frame ones; the method was immunoSEQ multiplex PCR. The table records 150,000 to 170,000 clones, about 84% of them present only once. Sequenced material: PBMCs. These receptors originate from a woman aged 40 to 50 in good health and CMV-seropositive.

This clone was seen a handful of times. The chain joins TRBV13 to TRBJ1-3; TRBD1 might be the D (5 bases). This CDR3 has 13 residues. Germline assignment: CDR1 PRHDT and CDR2 FYEKMQ (reference sequence). Deletions cut 5 bases from V and 5 bases from J, with 10 bases between. The chain's CDR3 is CASSRGGRNTIYF. Written as DNA, the CDR3 is TGTGCCAGCAGCCGGGGGGGGAGAAACACCATATATTTT.

This sequence joins TRBV4-1 and TRBJ1-5; D might be TRBD1 (5 bases). Trimming took off 8 bases at V and 0 bases at J, with 23 bases between the two ends. Germline-derived CDR1 and CDR2 are MGHRA and YSYEKL. This CDR3 is built from 18 residues. The CDR3 protein is CASLPPQNGDYSNQPQHF. The CDR3 coding sequence is TGCGCCAGCCTCCCCCCCCAGAATGGGGACTATAGCAATCAGCCCCAGCATTTT.

The rearrangement links TRBV15 to TRBJ1-5; a weak D match, TRBD1 (5 bases). This CDR3 has 14 residues. Germline CDR1 and CDR2: LNHNV and YYDKDF (reference sequence). V was pared by 8 bases and J by 1 base, with 12 bases between. CDR3 coding DNA: TGTGCCACCCGGTCGGGGGTGAGCAATCAGCCCCAGCATTTT. This sequence encodes CATRSGVSNQPQHF.

This sequence joins TRBV6-5 and TRBJ1-2; D is uncertain. The CDR3 has 13 amino acids. Germline V gives CDR1 MNHEY, CDR2 SVGAGI. V was shortened by 6 bases and J by 0 bases, with 8 bases between the two germline ends. CDR3 residues: CASSPGTNYGYTF. The DNA for the CDR3 is TGTGCCAGCAGCCCGGGGACTAACTATGGCTACACCTTC.

The V call is TRBV6-1, the J call TRBJ2-1, with 8 bases that match TRBD2. The CDR3 covers 16 residues. V lost 4 bases and J lost 7; bases outside the gene matches: 12. Germline V gene data show CDR1 as MNHNS and CDR2 as SASEGT. CDR3 in amino acids: CASSGRPGSGINEQFF. The CDR3 DNA is TGTGCCAGCAGTGGACGCCCTGGTAGCGGGATTAATGAGCAGTTCTTC.

The rearrangement uses TRBV28 and TRBJ1-5, with 9 positions matching TRBD1. The germline V gene has CDR1 MDHEN and CDR2 SYDVKM. This CDR3 region has 13 residues. The V and J ends lost 11 bases and 5 bases, in that order; junction bases with no gene match: 7. This CDR3 is CAVEGQGYQPQHF. In nucleotides, the CDR3 is TGTGCCGTCGAAGGACAGGGGTATCAGCCCCAGCATTTT.

This clone came up once. This chain joins TRBV28 and TRBJ2-5; D gene ambiguous. V was clipped by 5 bases and J by 7 bases, with 20 bases between them. Germline V gene data show CDR1 as MDHEN and CDR2 as SYDVKM. The CDR3 runs to 15 residues. Here the CDR3 DNA reads TGTGCCAGCAGTCCCCCGACGGGTCGGATGGCGACCCAGTACTTC. It yields the protein CASSPPTGRMATQYF.

The chain is built from TRBV11-3 and TRBJ2-2; maybe TRBD2 (6 bases). The CDR3 sequence is 14 residues long. V lost 5 bases, J lost 5 bases, and 12 bases lay in between. The V gene's germline CDR1 is SGHNT and CDR2 YENEEA. The CDR3 DNA follows: TGTGCCAGCAGCGGCAGACTAGGGACCGGGGAGCTGTTTTTT. As protein: CASSGRLGTGELFF.

The genes are TRBV28 and TRBJ1-3; tentative D call: TRBD1 (5 bases). The germline V gene has CDR1 MDHEN and CDR2 SYDVKM. V was trimmed by 6 bases and J by 0 bases, leaving 9 bases between them. The CDR3 spans 14 residues. The CDR3 reads CASRTGVSGNTIYF. The DNA of the CDR3 is TGTGCCAGCAGAACGGGGGTCTCTGGAAACACCATATATTTT.

The J gene is TRBJ1-5, the V gene TRBV28; 8 bases map to TRBD1. CDR3 length: 15 amino acids. Germline CDR1 MDHEN, CDR2 SYDVKM. V gave up 5 bases and J gave up 5 bases; unmatched junction bases: 8. The CDR3 sequence: CASSPYDRGYQPQHF. CDR3 nucleotide sequence: TGTGCCAGCAGTCCGTACGACAGGGGTTATCAGCCCCAGCATTTT.

The chain employs TRBV29-1 and TRBJ2-5; D might be TRBD2 (6 bases). V was clipped by 5 bases and J by 7 bases, with 17 bases between them. The CDR3 is made up of 13 amino acids. From germline, CDR1 is SQVTM and CDR2 ANQGSEA. CDR3 amino acids: CSVPSAEGRTQYF. DNA for the CDR3: TGCAGCGTTCCCAGTGCGGAGGGTCGGACCCAGTACTTC.

J is TRBJ2-6 and V is TRBV6-1; D unclear. Germline CDR1 MNHNS, CDR2 SASEGT. The germline V and J ends were trimmed by 2 bases and 0 bases, with 11 bases remaining between them. The CDR3 has 17 residues. This CDR3 reads CASSEQQSISGANVLTF. Here the CDR3 DNA reads TGTGCCAGCAGTGAACAACAGTCTATCTCTGGGGCCAACGTCCTGACTTTC.

The chain is built from TRBV19 and TRBJ2-7; 11 bases line up with TRBD1. The CDR3 has 15 residues. The V gene end was trimmed by 5 bases and the J gene end by 4 bases; junction bases not matched to a gene: 7. Germline V gene sequence: CDR1 LNHDA, CDR2 SQIVND (reference sequence). The CDR3 DNA is TGTGCCAGTAGTTTTAGGACAGGGGGCCGTTACGAGCAGTACTTC. Amino acid sequence: CASSFRTGGRYEQYF.

The chain recombines TRBV5-1 with TRBJ2-7; TRBD2 agrees at 9 bases. After removal of 4 bases from V and 2 bases from J, the junction contained 19 bases not matched to a gene. Per the germline V gene, CDR1 is SGHRS and CDR2 is YFSETQ. The CDR3 has 19 residues. Here the CDR3 DNA reads TGCGCCAGCAGCAACTCTAGAGCGGGAGGCCCGCGGGGCGCCTACGAGCAGTACTTC. Protein product: CASSNSRAGGPRGAYEQYF.

This clone was recorded only once. This rearrangement joins TRBV2 to TRBJ2-1, with 15 bases matching TRBD2. CDR3 size: 18 residues. The ends lost 5 bases at V and 9 bases at J; junction bases unmatched: 14. Germline V CDR1 and CDR2: SNHLY, FYNNEI. The CDR3 here is CASSRGLAGGRVLGEQFF. The CDR3 DNA reads as TGTGCCAGCAGTCGAGGACTAGCGGGAGGGAGGGTCCTTGGTGAGCAGTTCTTC.

The chain is built from TRBV6-6 and TRBJ2-1; 12 nucleotides line up with TRBD2. This CDR3 has 14 amino acids. Germline V gene lookup returns CDR1 MNHNY and CDR2 SVGAGI (reference sequence). V shed 6 bases and J 5 bases; nucleotides not matched to a gene: 2. The CDR3 is CASSLAGGNNEQFF. The DNA of the CDR3 is TGTGCCAGCAGCCTAGCGGGAGGGAACAATGAGCAGTTCTTC.

This chain connects TRBV27 to TRBJ2-2; 12 bases are shared with TRBD2. V trimming: 8 bases; J trimming: 1 base; junction bases outside the gene matches: 8. CDR3 length: 17 residues. Germline V lookup: CDR1 MNHEY, CDR2 SMNVEV (reference sequence). The CDR3 bases are TGTGCCAGCGGGACTATACTAGCGGGGGGGAACACCGGGGAGCTGTTTTTT. It is translated as CASGTILAGGNTGELFF.

V and J are TRBV7-3 and TRBJ2-1; 10 bases map to TRBD1. CDR1 is SGHTA and CDR2 is FQGTGA in the germline V gene. This CDR3 is 17 amino acids long. V shed 5 bases and J 4 bases; nucleotides not matched to a gene: 11. The CDR3 DNA is TGTGCCAGCAGCCGGGACAGGGGCCGTGGGGCGTACAATGAGCAGTTCTTC. Encoded protein: CASSRDRGRGAYNEQFF.